This T cell receptor (beta chain) was observed in a study of CD8+ T cells in alopecia areata. Study in general: Scoring treated patients' severity relied on the percentage of scalp area affected.

The sequencing template was cDNA reverse transcribed from extracted RNA. Measured with immunoSEQ multiplex PCR; TCRdb has only the in-frame clones, and not every one. The sample lists some 180,000 clones; around 49% were seen once. The V and J ends lost 3 bases and 6 bases respectively, with 9 bases between them. The CDR3 is 13 amino acids. Germline assignment: CDR1 SEHNR and CDR2 FQNEAQ (reference sequence). Specified treatment: oral pan-JAK inhibitor, 5-10 mg twice daily. The chain uses TRBV7-9 and TRBJ1-5; D is unclear. The TCR sequence derives from a human donor with alopecia areata. Here the sequenced sample was CD8+ T cells sorted from blood, taken at week 52, from a patient treated with tofacitinib. The CDR3 sequence: CASSFGDSQPQHF. As DNA, the CDR3 is TGTGCCAGCAGCTTCGGGGATAGTCAGCCCCAGCATTTT.